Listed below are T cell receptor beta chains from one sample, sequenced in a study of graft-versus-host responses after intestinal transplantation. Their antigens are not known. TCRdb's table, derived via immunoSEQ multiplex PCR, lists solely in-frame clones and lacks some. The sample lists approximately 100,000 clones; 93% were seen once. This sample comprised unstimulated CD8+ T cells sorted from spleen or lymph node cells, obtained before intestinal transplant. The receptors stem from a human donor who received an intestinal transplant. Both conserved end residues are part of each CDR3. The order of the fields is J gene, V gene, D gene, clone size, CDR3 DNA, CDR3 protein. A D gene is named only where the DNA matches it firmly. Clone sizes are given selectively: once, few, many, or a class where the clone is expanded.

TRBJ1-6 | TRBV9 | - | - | TGTGCCAGCAGCGTAGACCAGGGTAGGAATTCACCCCTCCACTTT | CASSVDQGRNSPLHF
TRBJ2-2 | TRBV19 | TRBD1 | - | TGTGCCAGTAGTATACGGGACAGGGGATACACCGGGGAGCTGTTTTTT | CASSIRDRGYTGELFF
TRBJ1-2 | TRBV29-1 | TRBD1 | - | TGCAGCGTTGTATTGTCGACGGGACAGGGGTGGGGCTACACCTTC | CSVVLSTGQGWGYTF
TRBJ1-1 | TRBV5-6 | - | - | TGTGCCAGCAGCTGGAACTACAACACTGAAGCTTTCTTT | CASSWNYNTEAFF
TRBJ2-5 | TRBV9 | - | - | TGTGCCAGCAGCGTAGGGACAGACAACCAAGAGACCCAGTACTTC | CASSVGTDNQETQYF
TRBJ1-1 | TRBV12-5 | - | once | TGTGCTAGTGGTTTGACAGAAATGAACACTGAAGCTTTCTTT | CASGLTEMNTEAFF
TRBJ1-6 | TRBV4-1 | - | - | TGCGCCAGCAGCCAAGTGGGTACTAATTCACCCCTCCACTTT | CASSQVGTNSPLHF
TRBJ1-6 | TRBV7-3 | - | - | TGTGCCAGCAGCTTAAACTCCCGAGGCGGAGATAATTCACCCCTCCACTTT | CASSLNSRGGDNSPLHF
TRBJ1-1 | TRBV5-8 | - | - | TGTGCCAGCAGCTTAAGACAGGTTCTGGACACTGAAGCTTTCTTT | CASSLRQVLDTEAFF
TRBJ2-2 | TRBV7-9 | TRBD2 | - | TGTGCCAGCACCTCCCTGACTAGCGGGGGTCGCCGGGAGCTGTTTTTT | CASTSLTSGGRRELFF
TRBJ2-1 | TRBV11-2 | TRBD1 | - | TGTGCCAGCAGCTATGAACAGGGGGACAATGAGCAGTTCTTC | CASSYEQGDNEQFF
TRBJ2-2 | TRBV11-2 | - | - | TGTGCCAGCAGCTTATACGGGGAGCTGTTTTTT | CASSLYGELFF
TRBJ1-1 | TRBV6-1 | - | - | TGTGCCAGCAGCCCCGGACAGACTATGAACACTGAAGCTTTCTTT | CASSPGQTMNTEAFF
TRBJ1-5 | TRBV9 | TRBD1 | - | TGTGCCAGCAGCGCACCGGGACAGGGCGCCGGGCCCCAGCATTTT | CASSAPGQGAGPQHF
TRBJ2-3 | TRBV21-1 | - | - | TGTGCCAGCAGCAAAAGTGGGCCAGATACGCAGTATTTT | CASSKSGPDTQYF
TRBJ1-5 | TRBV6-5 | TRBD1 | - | TGTGCCAGCAGCCCAGGGACAGCTAGCAATCAGCCCCAGCATTTT | CASSPGTASNQPQHF
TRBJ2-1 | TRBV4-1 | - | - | TGCGCCAGCAGCCAAGATAGGTTAAGTGGCAATGAGCAGTTCTTC | CASSQDRLSGNEQFF
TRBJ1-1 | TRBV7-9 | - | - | TGTGCCAGCAGCTTGGGGCAAGAAGCTTTCTTT | CASSLGQEAFF
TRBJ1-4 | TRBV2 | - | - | TGTGCCAGCCGGTCGGCACCCCCCTGGACTAATGAAAAACTGTTTTTT | CASRSAPPWTNEKLFF
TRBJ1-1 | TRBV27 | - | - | TGTGCCAGCAGTTTATCCGGCGGCACTGAAGCTTTCTTT | CASSLSGGTEAFF
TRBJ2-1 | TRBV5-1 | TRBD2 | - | TGCGCCAGCAGCATAGCGGGGGGGCCTTACAATGAGCAGTTCTTC | CASSIAGGPYNEQFF
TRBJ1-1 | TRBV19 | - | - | TGTGCCAGTAGCAACAGTGGGAACACTGAAGCTTTCTTT | CASSNSGNTEAFF
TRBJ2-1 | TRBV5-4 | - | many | TGTGCCAGCAGCGAGACTGAGAATGAGCAGTTCTTC | CASSETENEQFF
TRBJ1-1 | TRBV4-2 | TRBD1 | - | TGTGCCAGCAGCCACCACGGACAGGGGGGTTCAGATCGAGCTTTCTTT | CASSHHGQGGSDRAFF
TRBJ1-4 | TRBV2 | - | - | TGTGCCAGCAGTTCAGGGAATGATGAAAAACTGTTTTTT | CASSSGNDEKLFF
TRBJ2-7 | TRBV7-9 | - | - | TGTGCCAGCAGCCCCTTGACACACTACGAGCAGTACTTC | CASSPLTHYEQYF
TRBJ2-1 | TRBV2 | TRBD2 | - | TGTGCCAGCAGTGAACTACTAGCGGGGGGGAGGGATGAGCAGTTCTTC | CASSELLAGGRDEQFF
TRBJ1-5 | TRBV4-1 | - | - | TGCGCCAGCAGCTCCAGTGTCGGGGTTAATCAGCCCCAGCATTTT | CASSSSVGVNQPQHF
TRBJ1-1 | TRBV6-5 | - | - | TGTGCCAGCAGTTATGGAACTGAAGCTTTCTTT | CASSYGTEAFF
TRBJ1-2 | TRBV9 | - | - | TGTGCCAGCAGCGTAGATACAGGGTTTAACTATGGCTACACCTTC | CASSVDTGFNYGYTF
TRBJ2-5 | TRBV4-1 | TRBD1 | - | TGCGCCAGCACCCAAACAGGGGGCCCCCAAGAGACCCAGTACTTC | CASTQTGGPQETQYF